The 21 T cell receptor beta chains given below trace back to one sample, sequenced in a study of cytomegalovirus exposure and HLA in healthy donors. Primers: 60 Vbeta forward and 13 Jbeta reverse. Using immunoSEQ multiplex PCR, the repertoire was profiled, and TCRdb retains in-frame clones only, with some absent. The profile shows about 250,000 clones, roughly two thirds of them singletons. The sample was PBMCs. The origin of the receptors is a female donor in good health and CMV-seronegative.

The chain recombines TRBV5-4 with TRBJ2-1; 7 nucleotides line up with TRBD2. Looked up from germline, CDR1 is SGHNT and CDR2 is YYREEE (reference sequence). This CDR3 contains 15 residues. The V and J ends lost 4 bases and 7 bases, in that order; junction bases with no gene match: 11. The CDR3 coding sequence is TGTGCCAGCAGCCAAAAGGCGGGAGTAGGGAATGAGCAGTTCTTC. Amino acid sequence: CASSQKAGVGNEQFF.

Only one count was recorded for this clone. The chain couples TRBV5-1 to TRBJ2-1; 14 bases are a match to TRBD2. CDR3 length: 15 residues. After removal of 4 bases from V and 9 bases from J, the junction contained 6 bases not matched to a gene. The germline gives CDR1 SGHRS, CDR2 YFSETQ. The CDR3: CASSKGLAGEIEQFF. In DNA form, the CDR3 reads TGCGCCAGCAGCAAGGGACTAGCGGGAGAGATTGAGCAGTTCTTC. Filled out from reference TRBV5-1 and TRBJ2-1, the complete variable domain reads KAGVTQTPRYLIKTRGQQVTLSCSPISGHRSVSWYQQTPGQGLQFLFEYFSETQRNKGNFPGRFSGRQFSNSRSEMNVSTLELGDSALYLCASSKGLAGEIEQFFGPGTRLTVL.

V gene TRBV18 combines with J gene TRBJ2-2; D perhaps matches TRBD1 (6 bases). This CDR3 has 16 amino acids. V gave up 3 bases and J gave up 4 bases, with 15 bases separating them. Germline-derived CDR1 and CDR2 are KGHSH and LQKENI. The CDR3 reads CASSPVQGFVTGELFF. Written as DNA, the CDR3 is TGTGCCAGCTCACCCGTACAGGGTTTTGTCACCGGGGAGCTGTTTTTT.

The V gene is TRBV25-1, the J gene TRBJ2-1; 8 bases agree with TRBD1. Trimming at V came to 3 bases and at J to 6 bases, leaving 10 bases not matched to a gene. CDR3 size: 16 residues. In germline, CDR1 is MGHDK, CDR2 SYGVNS. CDR3 sequence: CASSDSGQGDLNEQFF. The CDR3, as DNA: TGTGCCAGCAGTGACAGCGGACAGGGTGACCTCAATGAGCAGTTCTTC.

This clone came up a few times. The chain uses TRBV4-1 and TRBJ2-7, with D hard to call. Germline lookup yields CDR1 MGHRA and CDR2 YSYEKL. The CDR3 totals 17 residues. Trimming removed 0 bases at V and 0 bases at J, with 15 bases between. Written as DNA, the CDR3 is TGCGCCAGCAGCCAAGAAGCGACGACGGCCTTCTCCTACGAGCAGTACTTC. Translation: CASSQEATTAFSYEQYF.

V is TRBV5-1 and J is TRBJ1-5; 9 nucleotides agree with TRBD1. This CDR3 has 14 amino acids. Unmatched junction bases numbered 9, after V lost 5 bases and J lost 9 bases. Germline values: CDR1 SGHRS, CDR2 YFSETQ. Written as DNA, the CDR3 is TGCGCCAGCAGACCCGGGACAGGGACGGGGCCCCAGCATTTT. Amino acids: CASRPGTGTGPQHF.

The genes are TRBV4-2 and TRBJ2-3; D unclear. The ends were cut back, 1 base at V and 5 bases at J, with 4 bases in the middle. This CDR3 spans 12 amino acids. Looked up from germline, CDR1 is LGHNA and CDR2 is YNFKEQ. The CDR3 spells CASSQGIDTQYF. For the CDR3, the DNA is TGTGCCAGCAGCCAAGGTATAGATACGCAGTATTTT.

The chain has TRBV4-2 and TRBJ2-7; 12 bases agree with TRBD2. CDR3 size: 18 residues. J gave up 4 bases and V 0 bases, and 10 bases lay outside the gene matches. The V gene's germline CDR1 is LGHNA and CDR2 YNFKEQ. The DNA for the CDR3 is TGTGCCAGCAGCCAAGATCAGAGACTAGCGGGAGCTCAGTACGAGCAGTACTTC. Protein sequence: CASSQDQRLAGAQYEQYF.

This chain connects TRBV5-1 to TRBJ2-3; 12 bases agree with TRBD2. The CDR3 contains 16 residues. CDR1 SGHRS and CDR2 YFSETQ come from the germline V gene. Trimming cost V 3 bases and J 4 bases; bases outside gene matches: 6. CDR3 bases: TGCGCCAGCAGCTGGACTAGCGGGGAGGGAGCAGATACGCAGTATTTT. This gives the protein CASSWTSGEGADTQYF.

This clone was seen a handful of times. The sample contains more than one DNA sequence encoding this CDR3. The rearrangement links TRBV7-9 to TRBJ2-7; D call uncertain. There are 12 residues in the CDR3. Between the trimmed V and J ends, which lost 5 bases and 0 bases, there was a span of 5 bases. Germline V CDR1 and CDR2: SEHNR, FQNEAQ (reference sequence). The CDR3 loop reads CASSPSSYEQYF. The CDR3 DNA reads TGTGCCAGCAGCCCCTCCTCCTACGAGCAGTACTTC.

This chain's CDR3 is CASSLRAGQATDSPLHF. The CDR3 DNA is TGTGCCAGCAGTTTACGAGCGGGACAGGCTACCGATTCACCCCTCCACTTT. The chain combines TRBV28 with TRBJ1-6, with 8 bases aligning to TRBD1. Unmatched junction bases numbered 11, after V lost 2 bases and J lost 8 bases. Germline-derived CDR1 and CDR2 are MDHEN and SYDVKM. The CDR3 totals 17 residues.

The gene calls are TRBV7-9 and TRBJ1-1; TRBD1 might be the D (6 bases). The CDR3 extends over 17 amino acids. V was cut by 4 bases and J by 3 bases, with 21 bases left in between. Germline V gives CDR1 SEHNR, CDR2 FQNEAQ (reference sequence). The CDR3 DNA sequence: TGTGCCAGCAGCTCTAGGGAAGATGGGACACCTGACACTGAAGCTTTCTTT. This gives the protein CASSSREDGTPDTEAFF.

Only a few counts were recorded for this clone. V and J are TRBV6-5 and TRBJ1-1; D ambiguous. The V end lost 4 bases, the J end lost 2 bases, and 11 bases lay between the germline ends. This CDR3 spans 14 amino acids. CDR1 and CDR2 from the germline V gene are MNHEY and SVGAGI. The CDR3 region is CASSSLGANTEAFF. CDR3 DNA: TGTGCCAGCAGTTCTCTGGGCGCCAACACTGAAGCTTTCTTT.

The rearrangement joins TRBV27 to TRBJ2-7; 10 positions match TRBD2. V dropped 8 bases and J dropped 2; count of bases not matched to a gene: 3. There are 13 residues in the CDR3. Germline CDR1 reads MNHEY; CDR2 reads SMNVEV (reference sequence). Here the CDR3 reads CASGLAGAYEQYF. The CDR3 DNA reads as TGTGCCAGCGGTCTAGCGGGAGCCTACGAGCAGTACTTC.

The J gene is TRBJ2-4, the V gene TRBV28; tentatively, D is TRBD2 (5 bases). The CDR3 is made up of 13 amino acids. The germline CDR1 and CDR2 sequences are MDHEN and SYDVKM. Trimming took 5 bases from V and 4 from J, leaving 9 bases between them. Written as DNA, the CDR3 is TGTGCCAGCAGTGTTAGCGCGAAAAACATTCAGTACTTC. Translation: CASSVSAKNIQYF.

The gene calls are TRBV4-1 and TRBJ2-5, with TRBD1 matching over 10 bases. Germline CDR1 is MGHRA and CDR2 is YSYEKL. V dropped 4 bases and J dropped 2; count of bases not matched to a gene: 7. The CDR3 is 16 residues long. In nucleotides, the CDR3 is TGCGCCAGCAGCCTCCCCGGACAGGGGGAACAAGAGACCCAGTACTTC. Encoded protein: CASSLPGQGEQETQYF.

The J gene is TRBJ1-1, the V gene TRBV5-6; a weak D match, TRBD1 (5 bases). The V gene lost 2 bases and the J gene lost 4 bases, with 15 bases spanning the gap. This CDR3 spans 15 amino acids. Germline V gene sequence: CDR1 SGHDT, CDR2 YYEEEE. The chain's CDR3 is CASSFSGGRGTEAFF. In nucleotides, the CDR3 is TGTGCCAGCAGCTTCTCCGGGGGGAGAGGCACTGAAGCTTTCTTT.

The chain is built from TRBV2 and TRBJ1-5; D not certain. There are 12 residues in the CDR3. Germline V lookup: CDR1 SNHLY, CDR2 FYNNEI. Trimming pared 3 bases from V and 6 bases from J, leaving 6 bases between. The chain's CDR3 is CASSEFGQPQHF. CDR3 in DNA: TGTGCCAGCAGTGAGTTCGGTCAGCCCCAGCATTTT.

This clone was detected once. The gene calls are TRBV11-3 and TRBJ1-2, with 9 bases matching TRBD1. Looked up from germline, CDR1 is SGHNT and CDR2 is YENEEA. The V segment lost 0 bases and the J segment 8 bases; nucleotides outside the gene matches: 7. This CDR3 contains 15 residues. The CDR3, as DNA: TGTGCCAGCAGCTTAGAAGGGGACAGGGTCTCCGGCTACACCTTC. Translating gives CASSLEGDRVSGYTF.

This chain uses TRBV27 with TRBJ1-2; TRBD1 matches at 9 bases. This CDR3 has 15 residues. Germline CDR1 MNHEY, CDR2 SMNVEV (reference sequence). V lost 5 bases, J lost 4 bases, and 8 bases stayed unmatched. The CDR3 sequence is CASSPAGTGTYGYTF. DNA for the CDR3: TGTGCCAGCAGTCCGGCCGGGACAGGGACCTATGGCTACACCTTC.

This clone showed up just a few times. The rearrangement links TRBV5-8 to TRBJ2-1; TRBD1 aligns across 10 bases. V trimming: 2 bases; J trimming: 9 bases; junction bases outside the gene matches: 8. There are 15 residues in the CDR3. CDR1 is SGHTS and CDR2 is YDEGEE in the germline V gene. The CDR3 is CASSFRQGATPEQFF. The CDR3 nucleotides read TGTGCCAGCAGCTTCAGACAGGGGGCGACCCCTGAGCAGTTCTTC.